The clone carrying this T cell receptor beta chain has just a few counts. The antigen remains undetermined. These data belong to a study of T cells in tuberculosis. The sample's time point: new active TB diagnosis, blood taken before or within 7 days of starting treatment. Included patients were adults of at least 18, HIV-seronegative, South African. Unsorted cryopreserved PBMC were sequenced, averaging about 92,000 T cells per clinical donor. Only in-frame clones appear in the TCRdb table, and some are missing; sequencing was by immunoSEQ multiplex PCR. Of about 33,000 clones listed, approximately 90% were seen once; the top ten hold 7%. The length of the CDR3 is 14 residues. Looked up from germline, CDR1 is MNHEY and CDR2 is SVGAGI. Trimming left V 6 bases short and J 4 bases short, with 10 bases between. Overall study results and limits: GMM-specific TCRs were nearer to active tuberculosis alpha repertoires, suggesting expansion. A GMM-specific repertoire classifier reached 80% to 90% accuracy, AUROC over 0.85.

Sequenced material: PBMCs, taken at tuberculosis diagnosis. The rearrangement links TRBV6-5 to TRBJ1-6, with D tentatively TRBD1 (5 bases). The sequence came from an adult with tuberculosis. Some clones in this sample may be carry-over from other donors' samples. The DNA for the CDR3 is TGTGCCAGCAGATACAGACAGTATAATTCACCCCTCCACTTT. Protein sequence: CASRYRQYNSPLHF.